What follows are 13 T cell receptor beta chains derived from one specimen sequenced in a study of T cells after yellow fever vaccination. TCRdb reprocessed the 5' RACE reads with MiXCR, giving one entry per CDR3 protein. The sample records fewer than 450,000 distinct CDR3 sequences, 7% to 10% being singletons. Sequenced here: PBMCs, sampled 35 to 50 days after the first yellow fever vaccination. All receptors derive from a man aged 18 to 29 who received the YFV17D yellow fever vaccine.

This clonotype was recorded at least ten times. CDR3: CASSPGLSGNTIYF. Written as DNA, the CDR3 is TGCGCCAGCAGCCCCGGACTCTCCGGAAACACCATATATTTT. This rearrangement joins TRBV5-1 to TRBJ1-3; D is ambiguous. This CDR3 spans 14 amino acids. V lost 4 bases, J lost 4 bases, and 12 bases lay in between. Germline CDR1 SGHRS, CDR2 YFSETQ.

The table lists this clonotype with a few counts. At one end, the junction sequence differs from germline, possibly due to a read error. V usage is TRBV27 and J usage is TRBJ1-1; TRBD1 might be the D (5 bases). This CDR3 region has 13 residues. CDR1 and CDR2 from the germline V gene are MNHEY and SMNVEV (reference sequence). CDR3 in amino acids: CTSSWDGNTEAFF. In DNA form, the CDR3 reads TGCACCAGCAGTTGGGACGGAAACACTGAAGCTTTCTTT.

This clonotype was recorded a few times. The rearrangement uses TRBV7-8 and TRBJ2-3; no reliable D call. Germline assignment: CDR1 SGHVS and CDR2 FQNEAQ. Trimming removed 5 bases at V and 0 bases at J, with 12 bases between. This CDR3 is 15 amino acids long. CDR3: CASSPGPGSTDTQYF. CDR3 coding DNA: TGTGCCAGCAGCCCCGGTCCCGGGAGCACAGATACGCAGTATTTT.

This clonotype was seen more than once but under ten times. The V gene is TRBV10-2, the J gene TRBJ1-5; TRBD1 is a possible D gene (5 bases). Per germline, CDR1 WSHSY and CDR2 SAAADI. CDR3 size: 16 residues. Trimming took off 5 bases at V and 1 base at J, with 15 bases between the two ends. This chain's CDR3 is CASSRGWDSSNQPQHF. The CDR3, as DNA: TGCGCCAGCAGTCGGGGTTGGGACTCGAGCAATCAGCCCCAGCATTTT.

This clonotype has just a few counts. V gene TRBV10-3 combines with J gene TRBJ2-3, with unresolved D. The CDR3 spans 12 residues. V was shortened by 4 bases and J by 2 bases, with 4 bases between the two germline ends. From germline, CDR1 is ENHRY and CDR2 SYGVKD. For the CDR3, the DNA is TGTGCCATCAGTGGATACACAGATACGCAGTATTTT. Protein: CAISGYTDTQYF.

This clonotype was recorded only once. At one boundary the junction diverges from the germline segment, which might be a read error. The J gene is TRBJ1-6, the V gene TRBV20-1; possibly TRBD1 for D (5 bases). Germline CDR1 is DFQATT and CDR2 is SNEGSKA (reference sequence). The CDR3 contains 16 residues. This CDR3 reads CCASPASGAGNSPLHF. In nucleotides, the CDR3 is TGCTGTGCTAGTCCAGCAAGTGGGGCAGGCAATTCACCCCTCCACTTT.

Only a few counts were recorded for this clonotype. The chain joins TRBV5-1 to TRBJ2-6; D gene unclear. The CDR3 extends over 16 amino acids. V gave up 4 bases and J gave up 0 bases, with 11 bases separating them. The germline gives CDR1 SGHRS, CDR2 YFSETQ. The CDR3 nucleotides read TGCGCCAGCAGCCCCCCCTCTAACTCTGGGGCCAACGTCCTGACTTTC. As protein: CASSPPSNSGANVLTF.

This clonotype was observed many times. This chain joins TRBV29-1 and TRBJ2-3; D not resolved. The V gene lost 2 bases and the J gene lost 3 bases, with 6 bases spanning the gap. Germline lookup yields CDR1 SQVTM and CDR2 ANQGSEA. The length of the CDR3 is 12 residues. The CDR3 DNA reads TGCAGCGTTGAACCGCAGACAGATACGCAGTATTTT. Its protein is CSVEPQTDTQYF.

The CDR3 reads CSARSLRENSPLHF. CDR3 nucleotides: TGCAGTGCTAGATCGTTGCGGGAAAATTCACCCCTCCACTTT. The chain is built from TRBV20-1 and TRBJ1-6; D gene ambiguous. The CDR3 loop spans 14 amino acids. The germline gives CDR1 DFQATT, CDR2 SNEGSKA (reference sequence). The V and J ends lost 2 bases and 7 bases respectively, with 12 bases between them.

This clonotype was picked up a small number of times. The chain carries TRBV23-1 and TRBJ2-7; tentatively, D is TRBD1 (5 bases). TRBV23-1 is sorted into the ORF group, with uncertain function. The length of the CDR3 is 14 residues. Trimming cost V 6 bases and J 4 bases, with 16 bases left between them. The CDR3 DNA reads TGCGCCAGCAGCCCGACAGACGACCATTACGAGCAGTACGTC. Its translation: CASSPTDDHYEQYV.

This clonotype occurred a few times. This chain connects TRBV5-1 to TRBJ1-1, with a weak D call TRBD1 (5 bases). The CDR3 spans 15 residues. V lost 0 bases and J lost 0, with 9 bases in between. The germline V gene encodes CDR1 SGHRS and CDR2 YFSETQ. The chain's CDR3 is CASSLEMGVNTEAFF. CDR3 nucleotides: TGCGCCAGCAGCTTGGAAATGGGGGTGAACACTGAAGCTTTCTTT.

This clonotype was detected a few times. This sequence joins TRBV6-5 and TRBJ2-1; 10 positions match TRBD1. The CDR3 contains 13 residues. Germline CDR1 MNHEY, CDR2 SVGAGI. V dropped 8 bases and J dropped 5; count of bases not matched to a gene: 3. The CDR3 DNA sequence: TGTGCCAGCGAAGGACAGGGGGACAATGAGCAGTTCTTC. The encoded protein is CASEGQGDNEQFF.

The chain uses TRBV4-1 and TRBJ1-2; D is uncertain. The CDR3 spans 14 residues. Between the trimmed V and J ends, which lost 0 bases and 8 bases, there was a span of 13 bases. Germline-derived CDR1 and CDR2 are MGHRA and YSYEKL. DNA for the CDR3: TGCGCCAGCAGCCAAGATTGGAACAGAGAAGGCTACACCTTC. Encoded protein: CASSQDWNREGYTF.